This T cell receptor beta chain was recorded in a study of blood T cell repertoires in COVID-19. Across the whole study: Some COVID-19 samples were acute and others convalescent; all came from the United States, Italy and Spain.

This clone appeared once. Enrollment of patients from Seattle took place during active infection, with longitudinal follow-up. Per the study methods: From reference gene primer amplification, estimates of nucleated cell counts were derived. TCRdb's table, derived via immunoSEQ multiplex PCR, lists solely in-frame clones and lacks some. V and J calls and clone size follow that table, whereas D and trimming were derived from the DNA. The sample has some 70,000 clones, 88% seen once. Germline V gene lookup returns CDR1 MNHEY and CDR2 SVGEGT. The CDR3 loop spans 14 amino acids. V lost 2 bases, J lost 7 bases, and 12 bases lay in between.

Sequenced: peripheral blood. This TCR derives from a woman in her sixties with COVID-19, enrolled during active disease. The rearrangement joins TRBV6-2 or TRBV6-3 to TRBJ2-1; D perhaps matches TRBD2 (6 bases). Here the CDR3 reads CASSYGWRENEQFF. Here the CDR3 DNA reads TGTGCCAGCAGTTACGGGTGGAGGGAAAATGAGCAGTTCTTC.